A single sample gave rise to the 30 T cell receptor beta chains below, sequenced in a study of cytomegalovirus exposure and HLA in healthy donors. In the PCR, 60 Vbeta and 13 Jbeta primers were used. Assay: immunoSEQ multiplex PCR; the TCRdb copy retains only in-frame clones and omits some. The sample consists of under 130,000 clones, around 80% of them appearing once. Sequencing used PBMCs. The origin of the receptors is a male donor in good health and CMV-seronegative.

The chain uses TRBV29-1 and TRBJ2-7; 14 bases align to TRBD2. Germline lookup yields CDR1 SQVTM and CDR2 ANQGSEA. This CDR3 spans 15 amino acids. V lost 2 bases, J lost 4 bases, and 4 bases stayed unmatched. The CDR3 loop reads CSVEKGLAGGYEQYF. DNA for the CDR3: TGCAGCGTTGAAAAAGGACTAGCGGGAGGTTACGAGCAGTACTTC.

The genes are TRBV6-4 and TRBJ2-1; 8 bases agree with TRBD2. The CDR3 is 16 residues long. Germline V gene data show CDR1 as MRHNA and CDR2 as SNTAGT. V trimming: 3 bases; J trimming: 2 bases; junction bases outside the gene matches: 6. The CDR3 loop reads CASSEIAGNPYNEQFF. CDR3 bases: TGTGCCAGCAGTGAAATAGCGGGAAACCCCTACAATGAGCAGTTCTTC.

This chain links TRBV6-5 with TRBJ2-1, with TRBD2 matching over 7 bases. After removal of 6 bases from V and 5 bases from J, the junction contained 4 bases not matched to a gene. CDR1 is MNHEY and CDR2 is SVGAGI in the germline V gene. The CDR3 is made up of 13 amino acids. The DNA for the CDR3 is TGTGCCAGCAGGTGGACTAGGGACAATGAGCAGTTCTTC. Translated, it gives CASRWTRDNEQFF.

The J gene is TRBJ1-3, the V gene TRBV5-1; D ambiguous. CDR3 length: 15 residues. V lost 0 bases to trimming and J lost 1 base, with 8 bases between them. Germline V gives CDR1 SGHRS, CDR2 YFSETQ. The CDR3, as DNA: TGCGCCAGCAGCTTGGGAGTAGTGTCTGGAAACACCATATATTTT. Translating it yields CASSLGVVSGNTIYF.

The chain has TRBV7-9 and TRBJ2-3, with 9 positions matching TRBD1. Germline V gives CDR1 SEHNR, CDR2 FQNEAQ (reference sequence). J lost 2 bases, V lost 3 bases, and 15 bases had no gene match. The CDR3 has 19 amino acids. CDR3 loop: CASSFPRLYGTGTTDTQYF. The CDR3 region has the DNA TGTGCCAGCAGCTTTCCACGGCTCTATGGGACAGGGACCACAGATACGCAGTATTTT.

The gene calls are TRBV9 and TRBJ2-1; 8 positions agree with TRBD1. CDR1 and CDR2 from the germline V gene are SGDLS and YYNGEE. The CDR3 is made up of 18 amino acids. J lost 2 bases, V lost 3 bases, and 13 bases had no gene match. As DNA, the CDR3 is TGTGCCAGCAGCGCTCAATTCCGCCGGGACAGGCCCTACAATGAGCAGTTCTTC. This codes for CASSAQFRRDRPYNEQFF.

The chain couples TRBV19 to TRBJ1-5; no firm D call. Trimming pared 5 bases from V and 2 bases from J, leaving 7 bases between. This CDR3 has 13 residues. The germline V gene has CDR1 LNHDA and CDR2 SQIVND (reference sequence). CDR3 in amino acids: CASSGTGNQPQHF. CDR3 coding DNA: TGTGCCAGTAGTGGCACAGGCAATCAGCCCCAGCATTTT.

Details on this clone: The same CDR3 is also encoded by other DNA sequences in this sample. DNA of the CDR3: TGTGCCATCAGTCCTACCCCTAGCGGGAGGGCATCCTACAATGAGCAGTTCTTC. Its translation is CAISPTPSGRASYNEQFF. The chain joins TRBV10-3 to TRBJ2-1; 12 bases align to TRBD2. The V gene end was trimmed by 5 bases and the J gene end by 1 base; junction bases not matched to a gene: 9. The CDR3 is 18 amino acids. Germline loops: CDR1 ENHRY, CDR2 SYGVKD.

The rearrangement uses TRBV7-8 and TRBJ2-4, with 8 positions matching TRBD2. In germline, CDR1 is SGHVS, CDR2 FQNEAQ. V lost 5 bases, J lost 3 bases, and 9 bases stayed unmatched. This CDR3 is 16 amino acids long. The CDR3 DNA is TGTGCCAGCAGCATCCACCTACTAGCGGACAAAAACATTCAGTACTTC. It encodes CASSIHLLADKNIQYF.

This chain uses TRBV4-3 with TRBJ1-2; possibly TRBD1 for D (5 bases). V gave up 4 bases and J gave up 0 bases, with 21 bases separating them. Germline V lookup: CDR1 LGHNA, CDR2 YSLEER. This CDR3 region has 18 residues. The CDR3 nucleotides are TGCGCCAGCAGCCCCAGCGCGGGGGAAATTATCACTAACTATGGCTACACCTTC. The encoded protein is CASSPSAGEIITNYGYTF.

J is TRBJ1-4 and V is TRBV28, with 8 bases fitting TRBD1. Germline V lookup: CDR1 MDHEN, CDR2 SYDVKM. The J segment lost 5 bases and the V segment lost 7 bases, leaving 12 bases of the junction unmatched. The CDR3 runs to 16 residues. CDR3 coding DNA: TGTGCCAGCACCACTATCGGGGACAGGAGCAATGAAAAACTGTTTTTT. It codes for CASTTIGDRSNEKLFF.

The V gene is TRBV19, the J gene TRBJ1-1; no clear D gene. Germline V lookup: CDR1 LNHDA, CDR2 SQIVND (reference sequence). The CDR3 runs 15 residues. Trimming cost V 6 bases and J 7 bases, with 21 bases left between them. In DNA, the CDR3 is TGTGCCAGTAGGATACAAGGCTCACTTCGGGGTGAAGCTTTCTTT. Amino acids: CASRIQGSLRGEAFF.

The DNA of the CDR3 is TGTGCCAGCAGGTCAGACAGGGTGGGCTACAATGAGCAGTTCTTC. Its protein product is CASRSDRVGYNEQFF. The chain couples TRBV5-4 to TRBJ2-1, with TRBD1 identical over 7 bases. The V gene end was trimmed by 5 bases and the J gene end by 3 bases; junction bases not matched to a gene: 8. The CDR3 runs to 15 residues. CDR1 and CDR2 (germline): SGHNT, YYREEE (reference sequence).

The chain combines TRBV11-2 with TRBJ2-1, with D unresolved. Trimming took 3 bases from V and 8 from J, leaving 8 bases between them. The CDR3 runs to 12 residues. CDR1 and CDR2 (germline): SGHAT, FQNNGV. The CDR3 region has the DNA TGTGCCAGCAGCTTGAGGAAACATGAGCAGTTCTTC. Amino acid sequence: CASSLRKHEQFF.

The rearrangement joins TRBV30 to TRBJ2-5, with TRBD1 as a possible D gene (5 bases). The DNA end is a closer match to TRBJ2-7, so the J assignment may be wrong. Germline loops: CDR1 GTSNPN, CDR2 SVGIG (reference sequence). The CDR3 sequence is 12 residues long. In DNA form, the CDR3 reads TGTGCCTGGAGTTGGGCAGGGAACGAGCAGTACTTC. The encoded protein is CAWSWAGNEQYF.

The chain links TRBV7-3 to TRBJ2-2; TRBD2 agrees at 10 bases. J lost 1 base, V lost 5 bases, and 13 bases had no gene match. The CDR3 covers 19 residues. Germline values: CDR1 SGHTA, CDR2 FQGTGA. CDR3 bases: TGTGCCAGCAGCCCAGAAGCGAGCGGGAGGGCCGTGAACACCGGGGAGCTGTTTTTT. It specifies CASSPEASGRAVNTGELFF.

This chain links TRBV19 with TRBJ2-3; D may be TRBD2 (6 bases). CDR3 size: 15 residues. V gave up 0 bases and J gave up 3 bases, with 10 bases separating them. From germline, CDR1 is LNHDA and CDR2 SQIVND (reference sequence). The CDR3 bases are TGTGCCAGTAGTATAGAGACTAGTGATACAGATACGCAGTATTTT. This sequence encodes CASSIETSDTDTQYF. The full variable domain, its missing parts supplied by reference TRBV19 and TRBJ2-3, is DGGITQSPKYLFRKEGQNVTLSCEQNLNHDAMYWYRQDPGQGLRLIYYSQIVNDFQKGDIAEGYSVSREKKESFPLTVTSAQKNPTAFYLCASSIETSDTDTQYFGPGTRLTVL.

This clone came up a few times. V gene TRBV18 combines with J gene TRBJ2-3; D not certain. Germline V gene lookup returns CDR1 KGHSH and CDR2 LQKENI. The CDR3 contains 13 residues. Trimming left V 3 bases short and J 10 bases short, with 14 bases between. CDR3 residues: CASSPRDPPAQYF. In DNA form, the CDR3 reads TGTGCCAGCTCACCTCGCGATCCACCGGCGCAGTATTTT.

The CDR3 loop is CAWSRITSDQETQYF. The CDR3, as DNA: TGTGCCTGGAGCCGAATAACGAGCGATCAAGAGACCCAGTACTTC. This chain connects TRBV30 to TRBJ2-5, with unresolved D. The CDR3 is made up of 15 amino acids. Trimming took off 3 bases at V and 2 bases at J, with 16 bases between the two ends. Germline CDR1 reads GTSNPN; CDR2 reads SVGIG (reference sequence).

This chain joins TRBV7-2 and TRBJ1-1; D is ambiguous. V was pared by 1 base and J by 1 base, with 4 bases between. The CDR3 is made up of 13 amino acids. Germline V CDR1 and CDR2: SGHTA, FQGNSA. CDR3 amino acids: CASSLGQNTEAFF. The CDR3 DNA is TGTGCCAGCAGCTTAGGACAGAACACTGAAGCTTTCTTT.

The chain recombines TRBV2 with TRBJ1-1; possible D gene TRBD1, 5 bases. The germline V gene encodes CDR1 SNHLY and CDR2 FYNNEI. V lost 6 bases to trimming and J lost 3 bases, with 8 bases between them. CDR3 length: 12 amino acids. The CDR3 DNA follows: TGTGCCAGCAGGACAGAGTACACTGAAGCTTTCTTT. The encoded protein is CASRTEYTEAFF.

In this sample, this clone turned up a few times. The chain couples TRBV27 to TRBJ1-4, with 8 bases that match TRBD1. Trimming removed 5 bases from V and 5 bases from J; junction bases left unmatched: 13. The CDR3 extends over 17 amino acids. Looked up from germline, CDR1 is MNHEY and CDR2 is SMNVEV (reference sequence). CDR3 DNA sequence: TGTGCCAGCAGTCGGGGGCTGTTACGACAGGGGAATGAAAAACTGTTTTTT. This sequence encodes CASSRGLLRQGNEKLFF.

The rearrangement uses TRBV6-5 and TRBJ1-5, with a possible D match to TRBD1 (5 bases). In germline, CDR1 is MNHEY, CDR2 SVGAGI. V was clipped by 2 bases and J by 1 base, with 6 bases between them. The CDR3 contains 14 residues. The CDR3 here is CASSYDRSNQPQHF. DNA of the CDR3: TGTGCCAGCAGTTACGACAGAAGCAATCAGCCCCAGCATTTT.

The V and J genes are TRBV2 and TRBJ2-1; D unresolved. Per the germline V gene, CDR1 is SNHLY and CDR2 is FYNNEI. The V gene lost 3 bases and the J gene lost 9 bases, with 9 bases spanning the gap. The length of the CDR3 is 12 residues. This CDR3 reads CASSEVVSEQFF. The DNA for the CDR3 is TGTGCCAGCAGTGAGGTAGTTAGTGAGCAGTTCTTC. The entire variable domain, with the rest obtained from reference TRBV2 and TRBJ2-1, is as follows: EPEVTQTPSHQVTQMGQEVILRCVPISNHLYFYWYRQILGQKVEFLVSFYNNEISEKSEIFDDQFSVERPDGSNFTLKIRSTKLEDSAMYFCASSEVVSEQFFGPGTRLTVL.

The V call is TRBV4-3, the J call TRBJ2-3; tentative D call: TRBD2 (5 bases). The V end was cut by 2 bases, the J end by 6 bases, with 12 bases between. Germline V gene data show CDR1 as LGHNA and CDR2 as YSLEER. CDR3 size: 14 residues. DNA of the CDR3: TGCGCCAGCAGCCAAATCCGAACGGGGGATACGCAGTATTTT. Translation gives CASSQIRTGDTQYF.

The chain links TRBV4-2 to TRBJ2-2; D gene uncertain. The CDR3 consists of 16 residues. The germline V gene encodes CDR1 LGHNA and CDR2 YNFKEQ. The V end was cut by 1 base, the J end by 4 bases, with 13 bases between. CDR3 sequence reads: CASSQAQRSGTGELFF. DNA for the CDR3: TGTGCCAGCAGCCAAGCGCAAAGATCGGGCACCGGGGAGCTGTTTTTT.

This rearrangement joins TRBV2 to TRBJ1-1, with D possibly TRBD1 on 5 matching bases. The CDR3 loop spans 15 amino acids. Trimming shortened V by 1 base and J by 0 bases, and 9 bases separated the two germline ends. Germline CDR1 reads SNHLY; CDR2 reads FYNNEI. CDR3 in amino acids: CASSEVQGMNTEAFF. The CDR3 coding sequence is TGTGCCAGCAGTGAAGTTCAGGGCATGAACACTGAAGCTTTCTTT.

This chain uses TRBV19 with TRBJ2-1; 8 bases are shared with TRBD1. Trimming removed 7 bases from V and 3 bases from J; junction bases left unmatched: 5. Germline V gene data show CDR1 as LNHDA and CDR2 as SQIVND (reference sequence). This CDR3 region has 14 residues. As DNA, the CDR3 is TGTGCCAGTAATATGGACAGGGTCTACAATGAGCAGTTCTTC. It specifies CASNMDRVYNEQFF.

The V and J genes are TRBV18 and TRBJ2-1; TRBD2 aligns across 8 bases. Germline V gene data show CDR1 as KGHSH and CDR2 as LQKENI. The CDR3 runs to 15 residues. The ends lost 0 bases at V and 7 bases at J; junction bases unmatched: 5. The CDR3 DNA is TGTGCCAGCTCACCACCTAGCGGGGCCCTTAATGAGCAGTTCTTC. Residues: CASSPPSGALNEQFF. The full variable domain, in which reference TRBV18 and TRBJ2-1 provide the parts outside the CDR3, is NAGVMQNPRHLVRRRGQEARLRCSPMKGHSHVYWYRQLPEEGLKFMVYLQKENIIDESGMPKERFSAEFPKEGPSILRIQQVVRGDSAAYFCASSPPSGALNEQFFGPGTRLTVL.

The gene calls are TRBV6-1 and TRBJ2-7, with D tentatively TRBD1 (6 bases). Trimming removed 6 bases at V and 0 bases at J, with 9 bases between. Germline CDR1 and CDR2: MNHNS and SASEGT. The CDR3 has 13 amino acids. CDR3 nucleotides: TGTGCCAGCAGGGACAGCGACTCCTACGAGCAGTACTTC. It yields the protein CASRDSDSYEQYF.